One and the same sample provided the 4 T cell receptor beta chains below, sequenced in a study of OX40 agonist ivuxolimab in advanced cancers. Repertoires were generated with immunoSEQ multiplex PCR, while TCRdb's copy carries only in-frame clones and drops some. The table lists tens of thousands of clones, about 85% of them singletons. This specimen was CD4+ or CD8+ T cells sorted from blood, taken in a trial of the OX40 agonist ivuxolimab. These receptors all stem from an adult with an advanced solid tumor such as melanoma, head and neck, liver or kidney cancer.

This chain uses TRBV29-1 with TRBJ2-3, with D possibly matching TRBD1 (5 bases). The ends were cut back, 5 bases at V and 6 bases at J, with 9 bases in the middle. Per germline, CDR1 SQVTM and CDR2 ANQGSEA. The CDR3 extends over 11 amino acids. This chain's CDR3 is CSVTRVDTQYF. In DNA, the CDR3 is TGCAGCGTTACCAGGGTTGATACGCAGTATTTT.

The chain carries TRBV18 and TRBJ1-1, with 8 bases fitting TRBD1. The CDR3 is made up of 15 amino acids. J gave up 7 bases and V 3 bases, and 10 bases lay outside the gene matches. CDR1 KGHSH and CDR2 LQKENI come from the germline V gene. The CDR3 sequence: CASSPLRDRQDEAFF. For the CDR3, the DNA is TGTGCCAGCTCACCCTTACGGGACAGGCAGGATGAAGCTTTCTTT.

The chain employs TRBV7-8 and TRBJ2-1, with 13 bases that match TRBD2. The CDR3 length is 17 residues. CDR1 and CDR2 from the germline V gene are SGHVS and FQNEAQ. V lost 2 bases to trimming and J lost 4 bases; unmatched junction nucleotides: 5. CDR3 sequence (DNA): TGTGCCAGCAGCTTAAGACTAGCGGGGGGTCTGTACAATGAGCAGTTCTTC. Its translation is CASSLRLAGGLYNEQFF.

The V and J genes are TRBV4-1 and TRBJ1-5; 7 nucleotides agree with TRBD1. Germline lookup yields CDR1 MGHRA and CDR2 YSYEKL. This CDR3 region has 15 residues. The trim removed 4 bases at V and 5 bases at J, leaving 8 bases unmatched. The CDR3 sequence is CASSPMTGNYQPQHF. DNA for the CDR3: TGCGCCAGCAGCCCAATGACAGGGAATTATCAGCCCCAGCATTTT.